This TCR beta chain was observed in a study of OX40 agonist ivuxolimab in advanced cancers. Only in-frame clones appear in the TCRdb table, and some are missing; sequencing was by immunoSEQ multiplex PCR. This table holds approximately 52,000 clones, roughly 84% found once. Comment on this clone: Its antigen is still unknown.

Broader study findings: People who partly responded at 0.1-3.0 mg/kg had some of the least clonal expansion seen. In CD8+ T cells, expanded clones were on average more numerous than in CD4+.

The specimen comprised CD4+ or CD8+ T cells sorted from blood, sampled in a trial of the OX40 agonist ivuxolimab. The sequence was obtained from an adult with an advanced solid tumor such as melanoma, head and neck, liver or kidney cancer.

The CDR3 DNA follows: TGTGCCAGCAGCCATCGGGGGCTAGCGAGCACAGATACGCAGTATTTT. Its translation is CASSHRGLASTDTQYF. The V call is TRBV21-1, the J call TRBJ2-3. TRBV21-1 has pseudogene status. The CDR3 loop spans 16 amino acids.